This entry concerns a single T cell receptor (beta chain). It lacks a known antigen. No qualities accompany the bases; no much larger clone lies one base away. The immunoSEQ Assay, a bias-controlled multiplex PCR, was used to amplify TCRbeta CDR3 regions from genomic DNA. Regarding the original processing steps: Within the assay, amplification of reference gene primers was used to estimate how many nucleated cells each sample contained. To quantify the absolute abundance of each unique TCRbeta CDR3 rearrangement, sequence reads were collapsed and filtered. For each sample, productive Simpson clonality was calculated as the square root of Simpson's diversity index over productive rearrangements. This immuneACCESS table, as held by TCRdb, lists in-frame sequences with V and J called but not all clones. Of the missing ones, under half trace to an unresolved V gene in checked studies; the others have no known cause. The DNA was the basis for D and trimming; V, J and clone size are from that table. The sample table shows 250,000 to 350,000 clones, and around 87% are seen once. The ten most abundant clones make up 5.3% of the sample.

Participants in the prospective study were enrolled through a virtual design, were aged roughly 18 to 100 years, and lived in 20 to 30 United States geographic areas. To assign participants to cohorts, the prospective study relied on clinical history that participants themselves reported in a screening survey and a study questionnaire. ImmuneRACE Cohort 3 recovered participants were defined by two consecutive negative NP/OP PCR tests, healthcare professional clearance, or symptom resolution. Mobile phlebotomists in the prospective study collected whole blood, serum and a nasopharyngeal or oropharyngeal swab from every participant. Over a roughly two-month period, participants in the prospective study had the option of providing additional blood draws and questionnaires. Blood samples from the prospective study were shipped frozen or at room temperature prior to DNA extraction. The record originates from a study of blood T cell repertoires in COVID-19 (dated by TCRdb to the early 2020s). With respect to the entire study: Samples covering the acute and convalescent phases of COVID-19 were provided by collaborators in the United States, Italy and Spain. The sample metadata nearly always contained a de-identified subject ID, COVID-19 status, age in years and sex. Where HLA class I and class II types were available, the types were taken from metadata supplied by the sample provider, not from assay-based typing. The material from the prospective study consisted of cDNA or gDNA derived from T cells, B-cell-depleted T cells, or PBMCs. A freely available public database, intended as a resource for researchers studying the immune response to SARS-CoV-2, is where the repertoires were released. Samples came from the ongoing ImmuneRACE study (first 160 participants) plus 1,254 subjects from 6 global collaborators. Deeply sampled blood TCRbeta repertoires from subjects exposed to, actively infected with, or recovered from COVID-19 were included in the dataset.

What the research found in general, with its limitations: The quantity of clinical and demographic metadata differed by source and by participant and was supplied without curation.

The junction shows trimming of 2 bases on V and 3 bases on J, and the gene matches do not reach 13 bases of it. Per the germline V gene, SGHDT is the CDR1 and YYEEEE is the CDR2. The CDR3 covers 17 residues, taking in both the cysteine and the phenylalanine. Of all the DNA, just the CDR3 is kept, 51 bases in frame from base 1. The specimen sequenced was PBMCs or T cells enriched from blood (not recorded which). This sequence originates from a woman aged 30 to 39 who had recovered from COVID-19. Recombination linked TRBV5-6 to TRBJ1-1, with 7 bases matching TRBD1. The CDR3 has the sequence CASSFLSEGAVDTEAFF. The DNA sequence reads TGTGCCAGCAGCTTTTTAAGTGAGGGGGCGGTCGACACTGAAGCTTTCTTT. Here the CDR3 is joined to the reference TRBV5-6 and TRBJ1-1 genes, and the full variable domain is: DAGVTQSPTHLIKTRGQQVTLRCSPKSGHDTVSWYQQALGQGPQFIFQYYEEEERQRGNFPDRFSGHQFPNYSSELNVNALLLGDSALYLCASSFLSEGAVDTEAFFGQGTRLTVV.